The present entry profiles one T cell receptor beta chain with its context. Its antigen is still unknown. This record comes from a study of beta chain features in type 1 diabetes. TCRB transcripts that were expressed got sequenced, as all of the isolated RNA had been reverse transcribed. Here immunoSEQ multiplex PCR was the method, and the copy in TCRdb shows in-frame clones only, minus some. The table shows under 300,000 clones, with around 14% occurring only once. Study-wide results and limits: There was a moderate but significant shortening of TCRB CDR3s in all four CD4+ subsets of Type 1 diabetes patients. PCR may have favored shorter templates equally in patients and controls. VDJ junctions in type 1 diabetes patients carried more deletions and fewer insertions.

V lost 4 bases and J 1 base, leaving 14 bases between the germline ends. The CDR3 is made up of 16 amino acids. Germline CDR1 and CDR2: SGHDT and YYEEEE. The sequencing sample was made of naive CD4+ T cells from blood. The TCR comes from a man aged 30-40 years with type 1 diabetes. The V call is TRBV5-6, the J call TRBJ2-2, with D maybe TRBD1 (6 bases). The DNA of the CDR3 is TGTGCCAGCAGCGAGGGGACATCCTGGAACACCGGGGAGCTGTTTTTT. This gives the protein CASSEGTSWNTGELFF.